This entry concerns a single T cell receptor beta chain. The repertoire was sequenced with immunoSEQ multiplex PCR; TCRdb's copy has only in-frame clones and lacks some. Of under 200,000 clones in the sample, 85% to 95% were seen once. These data come from a study of shared clonotypes between healthy human individuals. Study overall: The cohort comprised a couple of women and a few men. Their ages spanned 18 to 49 years. Used for every donor were three CD4 naive, three CD4 memory, two CD8 naive and one CD8 memory plate.

The source material was naive CD4+ T cells sorted from blood. Sample subset: CD45RA+ positively selected. The clonotype originates from a woman in her thirties in good health.

The CDR3 sequence is CASSQESREKLFF. The CDR3 region has the DNA TGCGCCAGCAGCCAAGAATCACGTGAAAAACTGTTTTTT. The gene calls are TRBV4-1 and TRBJ1-4; D not certain. Trimming left V 0 bases short and J 7 bases short, with 6 bases between. Germline V gives CDR1 MGHRA, CDR2 YSYEKL. This CDR3 is built from 13 residues.